This TCR beta chain was documented in a study of T cell responses to AZD1222 COVID-19 vaccine. Profiling relied on immunoSEQ multiplex PCR, and the TCRdb table lists in-frame clones only, not all of them. The sample contains about 110,000 clones, approximately 90% of which appear only once. Germline CDR1 is SGHRS and CDR2 is YFSETQ. The ends were cut back, 4 bases at V and 5 bases at J, with 13 bases in the middle. This CDR3 is 13 amino acids long. Source: peripheral blood, taken on day 0 of AZD1222 vaccination. The chain recombines TRBV5-1 with TRBJ2-7; D might be TRBD1 (6 bases). The receptor's source is an adult in good health. The CDR3 spells CASSQGTADEQYF. The CDR3 DNA is TGCGCCAGCAGCCAGGGGACGGCAGACGAGCAGTACTTC. The full variable domain, completed using reference TRBV5-1 and TRBJ2-7, is KAGVTQTPRYLIKTRGQQVTLSCSPISGHRSVSWYQQTPGQGLQFLFEYFSETQRNKGNFPGRFSGRQFSNSRSEMNVSTLELGDSALYLCASSQGTADEQYFGPGTRLTVT.